The 15 T cell receptor beta chains listed next were all sequenced from one sample in a study of OX40 agonist ivuxolimab in advanced cancers. This table comes from immunoSEQ multiplex PCR, and its TCRdb copy is limited to in-frame clones, with some not included. This sample has about 66,000 clones, with about 90% found just once. Sequencing used CD4+ or CD8+ T cells sorted from blood, obtained in a trial of the OX40 agonist ivuxolimab. The receptors were sampled from an adult with an advanced solid tumor such as melanoma, head and neck, liver or kidney cancer.

This chain links TRBV7-3 with TRBJ2-2; no clear D. The CDR3 has 16 residues. V was pared by 2 bases and J by 4 bases, with 14 bases between. Germline assignment: CDR1 SGHTA and CDR2 FQGTGA. CDR3 sequence (DNA): TGTGCCAGCAGCTTATTCAGCTCCTACGGCACCGGGGAGCTGTTTTTT. Amino acids: CASSLFSSYGTGELFF.

This clone was seen once. V and J are TRBV6-6 and TRBJ2-1, with 8 bases lining up with TRBD1. The V segment lost 7 bases and the J segment 1 base; nucleotides outside the gene matches: 6. CDR1 and CDR2 (germline): MNHNY, SVGAGI (reference sequence). The CDR3 is 15 residues long. DNA of the CDR3: TGTGCCAGCACCTCCGACAGGGGTTCCTACAATGAGCAGTTCTTC. As protein: CASTSDRGSYNEQFF.

The chain is built from TRBV28 and TRBJ2-1; 12 bases map to TRBD1. The CDR3 is 17 amino acids. Germline CDR1 is MDHEN and CDR2 is SYDVKM. With V trimmed by 6 bases and J by 9 bases, 15 bases remained unmatched. The CDR3 nucleotides are TGTGCCAGCAGCCAAAGACCGGGACAGGGGGCGCTTGGTGAGCAGTTCTTC. Amino acid sequence: CASSQRPGQGALGEQFF.

This clone was seen a few times. The chain carries TRBV27 and TRBJ2-7, with D tentatively TRBD2 (5 bases). V dropped 1 base and J dropped 1 base, with 8 bases sitting between them. Germline CDR1 and CDR2: MNHEY and SMNVEV (reference sequence). CDR3 length: 14 amino acids. The CDR3 sequence is CASSLYRGSYEQYF. The CDR3 nucleotides read TGTGCCAGCAGTTTATACCGGGGATCCTACGAGCAGTACTTC.

This chain joins TRBV7-8 and TRBJ2-1; no clear D gene. CDR3 length equals 14 residues. The germline CDR1 and CDR2 sequences are SGHVS and FQNEAQ. V was shortened by 5 bases and J by 4 bases, with 12 bases between the two germline ends. The chain's CDR3 is CASSRRAPYNEQFF. In DNA, the CDR3 is TGTGCCAGCAGCCGACGCGCCCCATACAATGAGCAGTTCTTC.

The chain carries TRBV10-2 and TRBJ2-5; 10 nucleotides match TRBD2. Germline V CDR1 and CDR2: WSHSY, SAAADI. This CDR3 region has 14 residues. V trimming: 7 bases; J trimming: 5 bases; junction bases outside the gene matches: 7. The CDR3 region is CASKGSGRAETQYF. Written as DNA, the CDR3 is TGCGCCAGCAAGGGAAGCGGGAGGGCGGAGACCCAGTACTTC.

This chain links TRBV28 with TRBJ1-3, with D possibly matching TRBD1 (5 bases). This CDR3 has 15 residues. V gave up 5 bases and J gave up 0 bases, with 11 bases separating them. Germline V gene data show CDR1 as MDHEN and CDR2 as SYDVKM. The CDR3 region is CASSPGTVSGNTIYF. CDR3 bases: TGTGCCAGCAGTCCCGGGACTGTCTCTGGAAACACCATATATTTT.

The chain carries TRBV11-2 and TRBJ1-3; maybe TRBD1 (6 bases). The CDR3 is 15 amino acids. Germline CDR1 and CDR2: SGHAT and FQNNGV. V shed 7 bases and J shed 0 bases, with 13 bases lying between them. For the CDR3, the DNA is TGTGCCAGCACCGGAGCAGGGGACTCTGGAAACACCATATATTTT. Amino acids: CASTGAGDSGNTIYF.

This chain connects TRBV7-9 to TRBJ2-7; 9 bases are shared with TRBD1. The CDR3 has 14 amino acids. Germline CDR1 and CDR2: SEHNR and FQNEAQ (reference sequence). The V segment lost 6 bases and the J segment 2 bases; nucleotides outside the gene matches: 5. The DNA of the CDR3 is TGTGCCAGCAGGCCCGGGACAGGGCCCTACGAGCAGTACTTC. Translated: CASRPGTGPYEQYF.

This chain joins TRBV2 and TRBJ1-6; perhaps TRBD1 as D (6 bases). Trimming took off 6 bases at V and 7 bases at J, with 13 bases between the two ends. CDR3 size: 14 residues. Per germline, CDR1 SNHLY and CDR2 FYNNEI. CDR3 in DNA: TGTGCCAGCAGAGAGACAGGACCCAATTCACCCCTCCACTTT. It encodes CASRETGPNSPLHF.

The CDR3 protein is CASSLAVYTGELFF. CDR3 nucleotide sequence: TGCGCCAGCAGCTTAGCGGTCTACACCGGGGAGCTGTTTTTT. The chain recombines TRBV5-1 with TRBJ2-2; maybe TRBD2 (5 bases). This CDR3 comprises 14 residues. Germline loops: CDR1 SGHRS, CDR2 YFSETQ. V lost 2 bases to trimming and J lost 3 bases, with 8 bases between them.

The chain joins TRBV5-6 to TRBJ2-2, with 8 bases aligning to TRBD1. Trimming at V came to 3 bases and at J to 5 bases, leaving 6 bases not matched to a gene. The CDR3 totals 15 residues. CDR1 and CDR2 from the germline V gene are SGHDT and YYEEEE. CDR3 bases: TGTGCCAGCAGCTCAGGGGGCAAGCAGACCGGGGAGCTGTTTTTT. Protein: CASSSGGKQTGELFF.

This rearrangement joins TRBV7-3 to TRBJ2-2; TRBD2 aligns across 10 bases. V gave up 7 bases and J gave up 5 bases; unmatched junction bases: 7. CDR3 length: 15 amino acids. Germline lookup yields CDR1 SGHTA and CDR2 FQGTGA. The DNA of the CDR3 is TGTGCCAGCACCACAGCGGGAGGGAAAACCGGGGAGCTGTTTTTT. Its translation: CASTTAGGKTGELFF.

The chain employs TRBV29-1 and TRBJ1-2, with 10 nucleotides matching TRBD1. Germline CDR1 is SQVTM and CDR2 is ANQGSEA. The CDR3 sequence is 14 residues long. The V gene end was trimmed by 3 bases and the J gene end by 4 bases; junction bases not matched to a gene: 5. Written as DNA, the CDR3 is TGCAGCGTTGATGGACAGGGGGACGGCTATGGCTACACCTTC. Its translation is CSVDGQGDGYGYTF.

The CDR3 region is CASSRLGVNTGELFF. The DNA of the CDR3 is TGTGCCAGCAGCCGACTAGGGGTTAACACCGGGGAGCTGTTTTTT. The gene calls are TRBV5-4 and TRBJ2-2, with D perhaps matching TRBD2 (6 bases). This CDR3 is 15 amino acids long. Per germline, CDR1 SGHNT and CDR2 YYREEE (reference sequence). V lost 4 bases to trimming and J lost 2 bases, with 12 bases between them.